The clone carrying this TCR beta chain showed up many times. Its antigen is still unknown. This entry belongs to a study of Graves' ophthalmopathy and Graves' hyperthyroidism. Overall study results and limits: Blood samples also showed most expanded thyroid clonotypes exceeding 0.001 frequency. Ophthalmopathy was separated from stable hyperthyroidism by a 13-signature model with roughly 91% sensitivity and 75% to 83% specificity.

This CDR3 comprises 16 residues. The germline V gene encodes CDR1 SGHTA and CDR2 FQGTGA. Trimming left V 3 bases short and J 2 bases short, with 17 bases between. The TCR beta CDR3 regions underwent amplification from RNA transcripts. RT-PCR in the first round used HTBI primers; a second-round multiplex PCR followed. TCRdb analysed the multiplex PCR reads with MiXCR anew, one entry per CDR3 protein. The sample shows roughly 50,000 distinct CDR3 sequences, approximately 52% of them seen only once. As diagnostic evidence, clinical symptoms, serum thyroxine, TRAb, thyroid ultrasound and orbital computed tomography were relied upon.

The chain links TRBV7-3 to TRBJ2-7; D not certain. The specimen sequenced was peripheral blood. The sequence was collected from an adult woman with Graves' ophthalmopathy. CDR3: CASSFPQVVGAYEQYF. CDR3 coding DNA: TGTGCCAGCAGCTTCCCACAAGTGGTCGGAGCCTACGAGCAGTACTTC.